The 8 T cell receptor beta chains listed next were all sequenced from one sample in a study of blood T cell repertoires in COVID-19. Profiling relied on immunoSEQ multiplex PCR, and the TCRdb table lists in-frame clones only, not all of them. The sample has some 46,000 clones, approximately 82% seen once. Sequenced: peripheral blood. The receptors stem from a woman at least 80 years old with acute or convalescent COVID-19.

The rearrangement uses TRBV19 and TRBJ1-1; D remains ambiguous. This CDR3 comprises 15 residues. V lost 4 bases, J lost 4 bases, and 16 bases lay in between. Germline loops: CDR1 LNHDA, CDR2 SQIVND (reference sequence). This CDR3 reads CASSNPRVYGTEAFF. The CDR3 bases are TGTGCCAGTAGTAACCCCCGAGTTTATGGCACTGAAGCTTTCTTT.

V is TRBV6-6 and J is TRBJ1-2; TRBD1 matches 7 bases. Germline assignment: CDR1 MNHNY and CDR2 SVGAGI (reference sequence). After removal of 6 bases from V and 8 bases from J, the junction contained 9 bases not matched to a gene. CDR3 size: 13 residues. CDR3 in amino acids: CASSPPTGRGYTF. CDR3 nucleotide sequence: TGTGCCAGCAGCCCCCCGACAGGGAGGGGCTACACCTTC.

This chain links TRBV14 with TRBJ2-1; D is unclear. The V and J ends lost 1 base and 16 bases respectively, with 14 bases between them. The CDR3 is 12 amino acids. Germline CDR1 SGHDN, CDR2 FVKESK. The chain's CDR3 is CASSQAGRLGFF. In DNA form, the CDR3 reads TGTGCCAGCAGCCAAGCTGGCAGGCTTGGATTCTTC. Full variable domain (outside the CDR3, taken from reference TRBV14 and TRBJ2-1): EAGVTQFPSHSVIEKGQTVTLRCDPISGHDNLYWYRRVMGKEIKFLLHFVKESKQDESGMPNNRFLAERTGGTYSTLKVQPAELEDSGVYFCASSQAGRLGFFGPGTRLTVL.

This chain joins TRBV7-8 and TRBJ1-4; D gene uncertain. This CDR3 region has 12 residues. Trimming left V 2 bases short and J 6 bases short, with 4 bases between. The germline V gene has CDR1 SGHVS and CDR2 FQNEAQ. CDR3 nucleotides: TGTGCCAGCAGCTTACAGGATGAAAAACTGTTTTTT. Encoded protein: CASSLQDEKLFF. Full variable domain (remainder filled in from reference TRBV7-8 and TRBJ1-4): GAGVSQSPRYKVAKRGQDVALRCDPISGHVSLFWYQQALGQGPEFLTYFQNEAQLDKSGLPSDRFFAERPEGSVSTLKIQRTQQEDSAVYLCASSLQDEKLFFGSGTQLSVL.

V is TRBV15 and J is TRBJ2-7, with 10 bases that match TRBD1. Germline CDR1 LNHNV, CDR2 YYDKDF (reference sequence). J lost 4 bases, V lost 0 bases, and 3 bases had no gene match. CDR3 length: 15 residues. The CDR3 loop reads CATSRDPGQGYEQYF. CDR3 sequence (DNA): TGTGCCACCAGCAGAGATCCGGGACAGGGGTACGAGCAGTACTTC.

The chain joins TRBV27 to TRBJ2-2; no clear D gene. Per the germline V gene, CDR1 is MNHEY and CDR2 is SMNVEV (reference sequence). The V and J ends lost 6 bases and 4 bases respectively, with 9 bases between them. This CDR3 comprises 13 residues. CDR3 DNA sequence: TGTGCCAGCAGGAGTCTGGTCACCGGGGAGCTGTTTTTT. This sequence encodes CASRSLVTGELFF.

Only a few counts were recorded for this clone. CDR3: CASRPTGGRGYTF. The CDR3, as DNA: TGTGCCAGCCGCCCCACAGGGGGCCGGGGCTACACCTTC. The chain couples TRBV6-2 or TRBV6-3 to TRBJ1-2; TRBD1 matches 9 bases. V lost 8 bases to trimming and J lost 8 bases; unmatched junction nucleotides: 9. In germline, CDR1 is MNHEY, CDR2 SVGEGT. The CDR3 contains 13 residues.

This clone has a handful of counts. J is TRBJ1-1 and V is TRBV5-4, with D tentatively TRBD1 (6 bases). Deletions cut 4 bases from V and 5 bases from J, with 18 bases between. The CDR3 has 15 amino acids. Germline lookup yields CDR1 SGHNT and CDR2 YYREEE (reference sequence). The CDR3 loop is CASSHIRGRLTEAFF. In DNA, the CDR3 is TGTGCCAGCAGCCACATCAGGGGAAGGTTAACTGAAGCTTTCTTT. Variable domain in full (rest from reference TRBV5-4 and TRBJ1-1): ETGVTQSPTHLIKTRGQQVTLRCSSQSGHNTVSWYQQALGQGPQFIFQYYREEENGRGNFPPRFSGLQFPNYSSELNVNALELDDSALYLCASSHIRGRLTEAFFGQGTRLTVV.